This T cell receptor (beta chain) was documented in a study of T cells in localized non-small cell lung cancer. V lost 4 bases and J lost 2, with 12 bases in between. The CDR3 extends over 15 amino acids. Germline V lookup: CDR1 LNHDA, CDR2 SQIVND (reference sequence). Using immunoSEQ multiplex PCR, the repertoire was profiled, and TCRdb retains in-frame clones only, with some absent. The sample lists roughly 1,700 clones, 20% occurring once. On this clone itself: As yet, its antigen is unknown.

Notes on the study in general: Clonality peaked in uninvolved adjacent lung rather than tumor. Elevated circulating T cell density in blood was associated with longer overall survival.

This sequence was found in a female donor older than 55 with stage II lung adenocarcinoma. The sample consisted of lung tumor tissue, taken before any cancer treatment. The chain couples TRBV19 to TRBJ1-5; D unresolved. The CDR3 protein is CASSTGRLGNQPQHF. For the CDR3, the DNA is TGTGCCAGTAGTACTGGGAGACTGGGCAATCAGCCCCAGCATTTT.